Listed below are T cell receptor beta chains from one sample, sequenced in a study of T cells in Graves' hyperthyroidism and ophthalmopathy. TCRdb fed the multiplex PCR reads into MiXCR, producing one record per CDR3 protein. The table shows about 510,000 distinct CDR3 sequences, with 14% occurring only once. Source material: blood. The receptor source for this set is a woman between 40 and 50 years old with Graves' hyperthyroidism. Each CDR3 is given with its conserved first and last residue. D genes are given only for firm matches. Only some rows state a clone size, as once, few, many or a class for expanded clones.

CDR3: CALHMGSGNTIYF
DNA: TGTGCCTTACACATGGGATCTGGAAACACCATATATTTT
J: TRBJ1-3
D: NA
V: TRBV30
size: many

CDR3: CRERGTGELFF
DNA: TGCCGGGAGAGAGGGACCGGGGAGCTGTTTTTT
J: TRBJ2-2
D: NA
V: TRBV20-1
size: few

CDR3: CASSPRQGSSEAFF
DNA: TGTGCCAGCAGCCCCCGACAGGGGTCTAGTGAAGCTTTCTTT
J: TRBJ1-1
D: TRBD1
V: TRBV28
size: NA

CDR3: CASSPLGARNEQFF
DNA: TGTGCCAGCAGTCCCCTTGGGGCCAGGAATGAGCAGTTCTTC
J: TRBJ2-1
D: NA
V: TRBV6-1
size: many

CDR3: CSARGTGLSYEQYF
DNA: TGCAGTGCTAGGGGGACAGGTCTCTCCTACGAGCAGTACTTC
J: TRBJ2-7
D: TRBD1
V: TRBV20-1
size: many

CDR3: CASTSIGSGANVLTF
DNA: TGTGCCAGTACCTCAATTGGCTCTGGGGCCAACGTCCTGACTTTC
J: TRBJ2-6
D: NA
V: TRBV19
size: NA

CDR3: CASSEPPGQGVGEQYF
DNA: TGTGCCAGCAGTGAACCCCCGGGACAGGGAGTCGGCGAGCAGTACTTC
J: TRBJ2-7
D: TRBD1
V: TRBV2
size: many

CDR3: CASSLTWNTEAFF
DNA: TGTGCCAGCAGCCTTACATGGAACACTGAAGCTTTCTTT
J: TRBJ1-1
D: NA
V: TRBV5-5
size: many

CDR3: CASSLSTQGEGYTF
DNA: TGTGCCAGCAGTTTATCAACCCAGGGGGAGGGCTACACCTTC
J: TRBJ1-2
D: TRBD1
V: TRBV28
size: few

CDR3: CATSGWTSGEYQETQYF
DNA: TGTGCCACCAGTGGGTGGACTAGCGGAGAGTACCAAGAGACCCAGTACTTC
J: TRBJ2-5
D: TRBD2
V: TRBV24-1
size: few

CDR3: CSGSGTSGRASIDTQYF
DNA: TGCAGTGGGTCCGGGACTAGCGGGAGGGCCTCGATAGATACGCAGTATTTT
J: TRBJ2-3
D: TRBD2
V: TRBV20-1
size: NA

CDR3: CAISLDPYEQYF
DNA: TGTGCCATCAGCCTAGACCCCTACGAGCAGTACTTC
J: TRBJ2-7
D: NA
V: TRBV10-3
size: few

CDR3: CASSRRDTNTGELFF
DNA: TGTGCCAGCAGCAGAAGGGACACTAACACCGGGGAGCTGTTTTTT
J: TRBJ2-2
D: NA
V: TRBV7-8
size: many

CDR3: CASTPGLNEQFF
DNA: TGTGCCAGCACCCCGGGGCTCAATGAGCAGTTCTTC
J: TRBJ2-1
D: NA
V: TRBV2
size: many

CDR3: CSVEVASGIYNEQFF
DNA: TGCAGCGTTGAAGTGGCTAGCGGAATTTACAATGAGCAGTTCTTC
J: TRBJ2-1
D: TRBD2
V: TRBV29-1
size: many

CDR3: CASSPDFRNTEAFF
DNA: TGTGCCAGCAGCCCAGACTTTCGCAACACTGAAGCTTTCTTT
J: TRBJ1-1
D: NA
V: TRBV7-2
size: NA

CDR3: CASSLWVNYGYTF
DNA: TGTGCCAGCAGCTTATGGGTTAACTATGGCTACACCTTC
J: TRBJ1-2
D: NA
V: TRBV11-2
size: many

CDR3: CAITPRTSGRYEQFF
DNA: TGTGCCATCACCCCCCGGACTAGCGGGAGATATGAGCAGTTCTTC
J: TRBJ2-1
D: TRBD2
V: TRBV12-3/TRBV12-4
size: many

CDR3: CASSPQGNPVYGYTF
DNA: TGTGCCAGCAGCCCCCAAGGGAATCCGGTCTATGGCTACACCTTC
J: TRBJ1-2
D: NA
V: TRBV12-3/TRBV12-4
size: many

CDR3: CASNPRVKVPGEQFF
DNA: TGTGCCAGCAACCCTCGCGTTAAGGTCCCTGGGGAGCAGTTCTTC
J: TRBJ2-1
D: NA
V: TRBV27
size: NA

CDR3: CASIRTDLYGYTF
DNA: TGTGCCAGTATCCGGACAGACCTCTATGGCTACACCTTC
J: TRBJ1-2
D: NA
V: TRBV19
size: NA

CDR3: CASSEKRGAWGETQYF
DNA: TGTGCCAGCAGTGAAAAGCGTGGGGCATGGGGAGAGACCCAGTACTTC
J: TRBJ2-5
D: NA
V: TRBV6-1
size: many

CDR3: CASSLSGGLVSYEQYF
DNA: TGTGCCAGCAGTTTGTCAGGGGGACTCGTCTCCTACGAGCAGTACTTC
J: TRBJ2-7
D: NA
V: TRBV12-3/TRBV12-4
size: few

CDR3: CASSQDEKGRYTIYF
DNA: TGCGCCAGCAGCCAAGATGAAAAAGGACGATACACCATATATTTT
J: TRBJ1-3
D: NA
V: TRBV4-1
size: once

CDR3: CASSPRTSTNEKLFF
DNA: TGTGCCAGCAGTCCGCGGACATCAACTAATGAAAAACTGTTTTTT
J: TRBJ1-4
D: NA
V: TRBV27
size: NA

CDR3: CSATGTGGLNTEAFF
DNA: TGCAGTGCTACCGGGACAGGGGGCCTGAACACTGAAGCTTTCTTT
J: TRBJ1-1
D: TRBD1
V: TRBV20-1
size: NA

CDR3: CAISPGSGANVLTF
DNA: TGTGCCATCTCCCCAGGCTCTGGGGCCAACGTCCTGACTTTC
J: TRBJ2-6
D: NA
V: TRBV10-3
size: few

CDR3: CASSGNSWGEQFF
DNA: TGTGCCAGCAGTGGAAATTCGTGGGGTGAGCAGTTCTTC
J: TRBJ2-1
D: NA
V: TRBV6-1
size: many

CDR3: CASSFSRGSITGELFF
DNA: TGTGCCAGCAGTTTCTCCCGAGGCTCGATCACCGGGGAGCTGTTTTTT
J: TRBJ2-2
D: NA
V: TRBV27
size: few

CDR3: CASSPRTGGINEQFF
DNA: TGTGCCAGCAGCCCCCGGACAGGGGGCATTAATGAGCAGTTCTTC
J: TRBJ2-1
D: TRBD1
V: TRBV7-3
size: NA

CDR3: CASSRNWDYNEQFF
DNA: TGTGCCAGCAGCCGAAATTGGGACTACAATGAGCAGTTCTTC
J: TRBJ2-1
D: NA
V: TRBV3-1
size: NA

CDR3: CASSLDPQETQYF
DNA: TGTGCCAGCAGCTTAGACCCCCAAGAGACCCAGTACTTC
J: TRBJ2-5
D: NA
V: TRBV7-9
size: few

CDR3: CASSQGRQSNEQFF
DNA: TGTGCCAGCAGCCAAGGGAGACAGAGCAATGAGCAGTTCTTC
J: TRBJ2-1
D: NA
V: TRBV3-1
size: many

CDR3: CASSLSRGGNGDTQYF
DNA: TGCGCCAGCAGCTTAAGTCGTGGCGGTAATGGGGATACGCAGTATTTT
J: TRBJ2-3
D: NA
V: TRBV5-1
size: NA

CDR3: CSVDGTGDITDTQYF
DNA: TGCAGCGTGGATGGGACAGGCGATATTACAGATACGCAGTATTTT
J: TRBJ2-3
D: TRBD1
V: TRBV29-1
size: NA

CDR3: CASSSLDRASWNTEAFF
DNA: TGTGCCAGCAGCTCATTAGACAGGGCTAGTTGGAACACTGAAGCTTTCTTT
J: TRBJ1-1
D: TRBD1
V: TRBV3-1
size: NA

CDR3: CASSPGQGIGEQYF
DNA: TGTGCCAGCAGTCCTGGACAGGGGATTGGCGAGCAGTACTTC
J: TRBJ2-7
D: TRBD1
V: TRBV11-3
size: many

CDR3: CASSLSSGGPQETQYF
DNA: TGTGCCAGCAGCTTGTCTTCAGGGGGCCCCCAAGAGACCCAGTACTTC
J: TRBJ2-5
D: TRBD1
V: TRBV5-4
size: many

CDR3: CASSLLWLPQGQETQYF
DNA: TGTGCCAGCAGTTTGCTCTGGCTGCCACAGGGCCAAGAGACCCAGTACTTC
J: TRBJ2-5
D: NA
V: TRBV28
size: many

CDR3: CASSKLAGGRLGYNEQFF
DNA: TGTGCCAGCAGTAAGCTAGCGGGAGGTAGACTCGGATACAATGAGCAGTTCTTC
J: TRBJ2-1
D: TRBD2
V: TRBV27
size: many

CDR3: CASSLGLGGTGELFF
DNA: TGTGCCAGCAGCTTGGGGTTAGGGGGCACCGGGGAGCTGTTTTTT
J: TRBJ2-2
D: NA
V: TRBV5-6
size: NA

CDR3: CASSTTSGVYEQYF
DNA: TGTGCCAGCAGTACCACTAGCGGGGTTTACGAGCAGTACTTC
J: TRBJ2-7
D: TRBD2
V: TRBV9
size: NA

CDR3: CASSEGVATEAFF
DNA: TGTGCCAGCAGTGAGGGTGTGGCCACTGAAGCTTTCTTT
J: TRBJ1-1
D: NA
V: TRBV2
size: many

CDR3: CASSLAPGQGAYEQYF
DNA: TGTGCCAGCAGCTTAGCCCCGGGACAGGGGGCCTACGAGCAGTACTTC
J: TRBJ2-7
D: TRBD1
V: TRBV7-2
size: NA

CDR3: CASSPFQRDRADTQYF
DNA: TGTGCCAGCAGTCCCTTCCAGCGGGATAGGGCAGATACGCAGTATTTT
J: TRBJ2-3
D: TRBD2
V: TRBV6-1
size: NA

CDR3: CASSEAGFFSTDTQYF
DNA: TGTGCCAGCAGTGAAGCGGGGTTCTTTAGCACAGATACGCAGTATTTT
J: TRBJ2-3
D: NA
V: TRBV2
size: many

CDR3: CASSFSRVVNEQFF
DNA: TGTGCCAGCAGTTTTTCTAGGGTGGTCAATGAGCAGTTCTTC
J: TRBJ2-1
D: NA
V: TRBV12-3/TRBV12-4
size: NA

CDR3: CASRKIGGYGYTF
DNA: TGCGCCAGCAGAAAAATCGGGGGCTATGGCTACACCTTC
J: TRBJ1-2
D: NA
V: TRBV10-2
size: NA

CDR3: CASRRTGSNYGYTF
DNA: TGTGCCAGTAGGAGGACAGGGTCCAACTATGGCTACACCTTC
J: TRBJ1-2
D: TRBD1
V: TRBV19
size: NA

CDR3: CASSPPSAGDYEQYF
DNA: TGTGCCAGCAGCCCCCCGTCGGCGGGAGACTACGAGCAGTACTTC
J: TRBJ2-7
D: TRBD2
V: TRBV7-9
size: NA

CDR3: CSAEGLAGVGTQYF
DNA: TGCAGTGCTGAGGGACTAGCGGGAGTCGGGACCCAGTACTTC
J: TRBJ2-5
D: TRBD2
V: TRBV20-1
size: many

CDR3: CATAATPQPQHF
DNA: TGTGCCACCGCAGCCACACCTCAGCCCCAGCATTTT
J: TRBJ1-5
D: NA
V: TRBV6-2/TRBV6-3
size: NA

CDR3: CASSLVGSGTYNEQFF
DNA: TGTGCCAGCAGCTTAGTGGGTAGCGGTACCTACAATGAGCAGTTCTTC
J: TRBJ2-1
D: NA
V: TRBV7-2
size: many

CDR3: CASSLRDRDYEQYF
DNA: TGCGCCAGCAGCCTCCGCGACAGGGACTACGAGCAGTACTTC
J: TRBJ2-7
D: TRBD1
V: TRBV4-1
size: many

CDR3: CASSLEGSHYGYTF
DNA: TGTGCCAGCAGCTTGGAAGGGTCCCACTATGGCTACACCTTC
J: TRBJ1-2
D: NA
V: TRBV5-4
size: many

CDR3: CASSQAEVGRGPYEQYF
DNA: TGTGCCAGCAGCCAAGCTGAGGTAGGCAGGGGCCCGTACGAGCAGTACTTC
J: TRBJ2-7
D: NA
V: TRBV3-1
size: NA

CDR3: CASSTGLAGGFSKGSYF
DNA: TGTGCCAGCAGCACCGGACTAGCGGGAGGATTCTCAAAAGGATCGTACTTC
J: TRBJ2-5
D: TRBD2
V: TRBV7-9
size: many

CDR3: CASSSPPGGGNQPQHF
DNA: TGTGCCAGCAGTTCCCCGCCGGGGGGCGGCAATCAGCCCCAGCATTTT
J: TRBJ1-5
D: NA
V: TRBV28
size: NA

CDR3: CASSPLAGIYNEQFF
DNA: TGTGCCAGCAGCCCCCTTGCGGGGATTTACAATGAGCAGTTCTTC
J: TRBJ2-1
D: NA
V: TRBV11-3
size: many

CDR3: CASSSGRAGTVPNTGELFF
DNA: TGTGCCAGCAGCTCCGGGCGGGCAGGGACGGTGCCGAACACCGGGGAGCTGTTTTTT
J: TRBJ2-2
D: NA
V: TRBV7-8
size: NA